This T cell receptor (beta chain) comes out of a study of metastatic and nonmetastatic thyroid tumors. TCRdb reassembled clones from the PCR reads with MiXCR. The table shows under 9,000 clones, with 25% to 30% occurring only once. Patients had received no treatment of any kind before thyroid surgery. The origin of this receptor is a female donor with papillary thyroid cancer or a benign thyroid nodule (not recorded which). Some clones in this sample may be carry-over from other donors' samples. Sequences were obtained from tumor tissue.

CDR3 residues: CASSPSFQGELFF. The DNA of the CDR3 is TGTGCCAGCAGTCCATCGTTCCAAGGTGAGCTGTTTTTT. The chain joins TRBV11-2 to TRBJ2-2; D call uncertain. V was pared by 6 bases and J by 11 bases, with 16 bases between. CDR1 is SGHAT and CDR2 is FQNNGV in the germline V gene. CDR3 size: 13 residues.